The 6 T cell receptor beta chains in this list originate from one sample, sequenced in a study of control samples from healthy donors and cancer patients. Produced via immunoSEQ multiplex PCR; TCRdb's table is partial and in-frame only. The sample carries 78,000 or so clones, roughly 90% recorded once. Source material: blood. These receptors came from a woman between 45 and 60 years old in good health.

In this sample, this clone turned up once. The chain uses TRBV2 and TRBJ2-1; D unclear. Between the trimmed V and J ends, which lost 5 bases and 12 bases, there was a span of 8 bases. The CDR3 has 10 amino acids. The germline V gene has CDR1 SNHLY and CDR2 FYNNEI. The DNA of the CDR3 is TGTGCCAGCAGTAGCTATGGGCAGTTCTTC. As protein: CASSSYGQFF.

This rearrangement joins TRBV13 to TRBJ2-3; TRBD2 matches 7 bases. This CDR3 has 15 residues. Germline V CDR1 and CDR2: PRHDT, FYEKMQ (reference sequence). The V segment lost 1 base and the J segment 0 bases; nucleotides outside the gene matches: 1. The CDR3 DNA follows: TGTGCCAGCAGCTTAGCGGGGGGAAGCACAGATACGCAGTATTTT. It yields the protein CASSLAGGSTDTQYF. The full variable domain, rest sourced from reference TRBV13 and TRBJ2-3, is AAGVIQSPRHLIKEKRETATLKCYPIPRHDTVYWYQQGPGQDPQFLISFYEKMQSDKGSIPDRFSAQQFSDYHSELNMSSLELGDSALYFCASSLAGGSTDTQYFGPGTRLTVL.

The chain joins TRBV19 to TRBJ2-3; D not resolved. Germline CDR1 and CDR2: LNHDA and SQIVND (reference sequence). V was shortened by 5 bases and J by 0 bases, with 6 bases between the two germline ends. The CDR3 consists of 13 residues. This CDR3 reads CASSLTSTDTQYF. CDR3 in DNA: TGTGCCAGTAGTCTGACGAGCACAGATACGCAGTATTTT. Filled out from reference TRBV19 and TRBJ2-3, the complete variable domain reads DGGITQSPKYLFRKEGQNVTLSCEQNLNHDAMYWYRQDPGQGLRLIYYSQIVNDFQKGDIAEGYSVSREKKESFPLTVTSAQKNPTAFYLCASSLTSTDTQYFGPGTRLTVL.

There are a few counts of this clone. The chain carries TRBV5-1 and TRBJ2-3; D uncertain. The CDR3 has 12 amino acids. Germline assignment: CDR1 SGHRS and CDR2 YFSETQ. Trimming removed 4 bases from V and 2 bases from J, with 5 bases in between. This CDR3 reads CASSANTDTQYF. CDR3 DNA: TGCGCCAGCAGCGCCAACACAGATACGCAGTATTTT.

For this clone: One end of the junction is discordant with germline, which a read error may explain. The rearrangement links TRBV12-3 or TRBV12-4 to TRBJ2-7, with 7 bases lining up with TRBD1. The CDR3 is made up of 13 amino acids. Here the CDR3 reads CASSFRQGYEQYF. In DNA form, the CDR3 reads TGTGCCAGTAGTTTCCGACAGGGATACGAGCAGTACTTC.

The chain recombines TRBV5-1 with TRBJ2-3; D is perhaps TRBD1 or TRBD2 (5 bases each). V lost 1 base and J 2 bases, leaving 11 bases between the germline ends. Germline V lookup: CDR1 SGHRS, CDR2 YFSETQ. CDR3 length equals 15 residues. The CDR3 spells CASSLTGTDTDTQYF. CDR3 nucleotide sequence: TGCGCCAGCAGCTTGACGGGGACCGACACAGATACGCAGTATTTT. The whole variable domain, filled in from reference TRBV5-1 and TRBJ2-3, reads KAGVTQTPRYLIKTRGQQVTLSCSPISGHRSVSWYQQTPGQGLQFLFEYFSETQRNKGNFPGRFSGRQFSNSRSEMNVSTLELGDSALYLCASSLTGTDTDTQYFGPGTRLTVL.